Below, 30 T cell receptor beta chains from the same sample are listed, as sequenced in a study of monozygotic twins with inflammatory bowel disease (dated by TCRdb to about 2019). Library prep was done by 5' RACE. Sequencing took place on an Illumina HiSeq 2500. After TCRdb reprocessed the reads, each CDR3 protein sequence was kept as one row, without DNA. Per the sample table, the count is about 380,000 distinct CDR3 sequences. Of the sample, just over 2.5% falls within the top ten clones. Material for sequencing was blood. The receptors were gathered from a human donor with ulcerative colitis or Crohn's disease, or a healthy co-twin of an affected twin (not recorded which).

The chain's CDR3 is CASSPTRTGFLYEQYF. J is TRBJ2-7 and V is TRBV12-3 or TRBV12-4; TCRdb's D gene call, TRBD1, goes unchecked for lack of DNA. CDR3 length: 16 residues.

The chain has TRBV5-1 and TRBJ1-4; TCRdb outputs TRBD1, but without DNA this stays unchecked. The CDR3 runs to 14 residues. Germline V gives CDR1 SGHRS, CDR2 YFSETQ. The CDR3 protein is CASSVDRGPEKLFF.

The gene calls are TRBV4-1 and TRBJ1-5. Germline values: CDR1 MGHRA, CDR2 YSYEKL. The CDR3 contains 15 residues. The CDR3 region is CASSQDLWGRQPQHF.

The rearrangement uses TRBV20-1 and TRBJ2-7; absent DNA, TCRdb's TRBD1 call cannot be checked. The CDR3 contains 14 residues. The germline gives CDR1 DFQATT, CDR2 SNEGSKA (reference sequence). The CDR3: CSANTGTGVSEQYF.

This sequence joins TRBV30 and TRBJ1-5; TCRdb proposes TRBD1, but this gene call is untestable without DNA. The CDR3 consists of 12 residues. Germline V gene data show CDR1 as GTSNPN and CDR2 as SVGIG (reference sequence). This CDR3 is CAWSTPGQPQHF. Drawing the rest from reference TRBV30 and TRBJ1-5, the complete variable domain is SQTIHQWPATLVQPVGSPLSLECTVEGTSNPNLYWYRQAAGRGLQLLFYSVGIGQISSEVPQNLSASRPQDRQFILSSKKLLLSDSGFYLCAWSTPGQPQHFGDGTRLSIL.

V gene TRBV5-1 combines with J gene TRBJ1-5; without DNA, the TCRdb call of TRBD1 cannot be checked. The CDR3 covers 16 residues. Germline V gene data show CDR1 as SGHRS and CDR2 as YFSETQ. CDR3 protein: CASSPTTGQYNQPQHF.

The chain employs TRBV5-1 and TRBJ2-1; TCRdb gives TRBD2 as the D gene, but with no DNA this cannot be confirmed. Per the germline V gene, CDR1 is SGHRS and CDR2 is YFSETQ. This CDR3 has 13 residues. The CDR3 is CASSLIPQNEQFF.

The rearrangement uses TRBV4-3 and TRBJ2-7. CDR3 size: 13 residues. Germline V gene data show CDR1 as LGHNA and CDR2 as YSLEER. Here the CDR3 reads CASSQDDGYEQYF.

The genes are TRBV12-3 or TRBV12-4 and TRBJ2-1; as DNA is missing, the TRBD2 call by TCRdb cannot be tested. The CDR3 is made up of 14 amino acids. The CDR3 sequence: CASRRLAGANEQFF.

V and J are TRBV7-8 and TRBJ2-7; as DNA is missing, the TRBD1 call by TCRdb cannot be tested. CDR1 and CDR2 from the germline V gene are SGHVS and FQNEAQ. The CDR3 is made up of 14 amino acids. This CDR3 reads CASSPLGGGYEQYF.

The rearrangement links TRBV19 to TRBJ2-1; TCRdb's assignment of TRBD1 cannot be checked, as there is no DNA. Germline V lookup: CDR1 LNHDA, CDR2 SQIVND (reference sequence). This CDR3 region has 14 residues. CDR3 region: CASRRTGSYNEQFF. The full variable domain, completed using reference TRBV19 and TRBJ2-1, is DGGITQSPKYLFRKEGQNVTLSCEQNLNHDAMYWYRQDPGQGLRLIYYSQIVNDFQKGDIAEGYSVSREKKESFPLTVTSAQKNPTAFYLCASRRTGSYNEQFFGPGTRLTVL.

V is TRBV6-5 and J is TRBJ1-6; TCRdb names TRBD1, which stays unverified in the absence of DNA. The CDR3 spans 17 residues. CDR1 and CDR2 (germline): MNHEY, SVGAGI. This CDR3 is CASSYSRQAFSNSPLHF.

The chain recombines TRBV2 with TRBJ2-1; TCRdb indicates TRBD2, and absent DNA this call remains unverified. Germline-derived CDR1 and CDR2 are SNHLY and FYNNEI. The CDR3 length is 15 residues. The CDR3 reads CASSILAGERNEQFF.

CDR3 in amino acids: CATSSFEDQPQHF. The rearrangement uses TRBV24-1 and TRBJ1-5. Germline V lookup: CDR1 KGHDR, CDR2 SFDVKD. The CDR3 covers 13 residues.

The V call is TRBV29-1, the J call TRBJ2-7; absent DNA, TCRdb's TRBD1 call cannot be checked. From germline, CDR1 is SQVTM and CDR2 ANQGSEA. This CDR3 comprises 13 residues. CDR3 sequence reads: CSVDIWGAGEQYF.

V is TRBV6-2 or TRBV6-3 and J is TRBJ2-7; TCRdb's D call, TRBD1, is unchecked because there is no DNA. Germline loops: CDR1 MNHEY, CDR2 SVGEGT. The CDR3 has 16 residues. The chain's CDR3 is CASRQRPGQGRYEQYF.

The rearrangement links TRBV9 to TRBJ1-5. CDR3 size: 13 residues. Germline CDR1 SGDLS, CDR2 YYNGEE. CDR3 sequence reads: CASSVVVGQPQHF.

The V call is TRBV2, the J call TRBJ2-7. The CDR3 spans 12 residues. Per germline, CDR1 SNHLY and CDR2 FYNNEI. CDR3 in amino acids: CASSEAWPEQYF.

This sequence joins TRBV6-5 and TRBJ2-5; there is no DNA to check the TCRdb D call of TRBD1. This CDR3 is built from 16 residues. Germline V CDR1 and CDR2: MNHEY, SVGAGI. The chain's CDR3 is CASSYSTPGTRGTQYF.

The gene calls are TRBV11-2 and TRBJ2-4; the TRBD1 assignment by TCRdb is unverifiable without DNA. CDR3 length: 16 residues. The germline gives CDR1 SGHAT, CDR2 FQNNGV. The chain's CDR3 is CASTKGGDRLQNIQYF.

V and J are TRBV12-3 or TRBV12-4 and TRBJ2-7. The CDR3 totals 13 residues. The CDR3: CASSLVASPEQYF.

The chain combines TRBV19 with TRBJ2-1; there is no DNA to check the TCRdb D call of TRBD2. The length of the CDR3 is 15 residues. Germline CDR1 LNHDA, CDR2 SQIVND (reference sequence). The CDR3: CASSTGTSGGQWQFF.

The J gene is TRBJ2-1, the V gene TRBV6-5; TCRdb calls TRBD2, which cannot be checked without DNA. Looked up from germline, CDR1 is MNHEY and CDR2 is SVGAGI. There are 17 residues in the CDR3. The CDR3 here is CASSFSSSGGGYNEQFF.

The chain combines TRBV12-3 or TRBV12-4 with TRBJ1-2. The CDR3 spans 14 residues. The CDR3 loop reads CASTSGGANYGYTF.

The rearrangement uses TRBV4-3 and TRBJ2-7; TCRdb returns TRBD2, unconfirmable since there is no DNA. Germline CDR1 reads LGHNA; CDR2 reads YSLEER. The CDR3 runs to 18 residues. The CDR3 here is CASSLKLVAGGGSYEQYF.

The chain carries TRBV5-1 and TRBJ2-1; TCRdb picks TRBD1, but there is no DNA to check that call. Per germline, CDR1 SGHRS and CDR2 YFSETQ. The CDR3 is made up of 15 amino acids. CDR3: CASSLAPTGFDEQFF.

The V gene is TRBV7-2, the J gene TRBJ2-7; TCRdb's assignment of TRBD1 cannot be checked, as there is no DNA. The CDR3 length is 15 residues. Looked up from germline, CDR1 is SGHTA and CDR2 is FQGNSA. The CDR3 here is CASSLNWGTIYEQYF.

V is TRBV20-1 and J is TRBJ2-5; TCRdb's D gene call, TRBD1, goes unchecked for lack of DNA. The CDR3 spans 13 residues. Germline V gene sequence: CDR1 DFQATT, CDR2 SNEGSKA (reference sequence). The CDR3 loop is CSASWGVGETQYF.

V gene TRBV5-5 combines with J gene TRBJ2-7. This CDR3 region has 14 residues. Germline V gene data show CDR1 as SGHKS and CDR2 as YYEKEE (reference sequence). The CDR3 sequence: CASSYVESSYEQYF.

CDR3 region: CASSSVSGGAYNEQFF. The chain uses TRBV5-1 and TRBJ2-1; TCRdb's D call of TRBD2 is untestable without DNA. The germline CDR1 and CDR2 sequences are SGHRS and YFSETQ. The length of the CDR3 is 16 residues.